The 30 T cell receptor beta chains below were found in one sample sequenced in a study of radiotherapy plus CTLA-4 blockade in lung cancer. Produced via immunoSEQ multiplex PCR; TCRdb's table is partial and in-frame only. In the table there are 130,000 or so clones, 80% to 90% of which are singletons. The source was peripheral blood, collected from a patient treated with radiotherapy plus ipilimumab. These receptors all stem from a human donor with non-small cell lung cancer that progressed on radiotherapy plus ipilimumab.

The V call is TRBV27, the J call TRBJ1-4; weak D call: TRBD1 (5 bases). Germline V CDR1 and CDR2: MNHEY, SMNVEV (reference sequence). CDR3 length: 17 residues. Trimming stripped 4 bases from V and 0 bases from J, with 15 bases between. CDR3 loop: CASSSISGRATNEKLFF. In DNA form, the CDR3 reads TGTGCCAGCAGTTCTATCTCGGGACGGGCAACTAATGAAAAACTGTTTTTT. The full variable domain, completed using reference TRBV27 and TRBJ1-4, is EAQVTQNPRYLITVTGKKLTVTCSQNMNHEYMSWYRQDPGLGLRQIYYSMNVEVTDKGDVPEGYKVSRKEKRNFPLILESPSPNQTSLYFCASSSISGRATNEKLFFGSGTQLSVL.

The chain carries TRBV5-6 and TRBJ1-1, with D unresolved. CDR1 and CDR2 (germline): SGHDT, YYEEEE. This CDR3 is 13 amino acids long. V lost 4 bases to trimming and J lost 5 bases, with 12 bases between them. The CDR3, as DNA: TGTGCCAGCAGCCGGGCCGAGGGAACTGAAGCTTTCTTT. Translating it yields CASSRAEGTEAFF.

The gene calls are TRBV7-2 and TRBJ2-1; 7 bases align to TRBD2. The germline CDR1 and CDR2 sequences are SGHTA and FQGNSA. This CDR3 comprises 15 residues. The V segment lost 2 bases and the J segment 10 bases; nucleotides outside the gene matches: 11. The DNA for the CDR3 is TGTGCCAGCAGCTTACGCGGGAGACTCCCTACAGAGCAGTTCTTC. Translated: CASSLRGRLPTEQFF.

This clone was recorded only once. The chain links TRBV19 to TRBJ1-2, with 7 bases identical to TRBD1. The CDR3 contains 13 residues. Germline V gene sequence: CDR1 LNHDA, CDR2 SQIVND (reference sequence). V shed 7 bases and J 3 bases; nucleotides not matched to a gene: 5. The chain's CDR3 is CASTGDRDYGYTF. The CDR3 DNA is TGTGCCAGTACTGGGGACAGAGACTATGGCTACACCTTC.

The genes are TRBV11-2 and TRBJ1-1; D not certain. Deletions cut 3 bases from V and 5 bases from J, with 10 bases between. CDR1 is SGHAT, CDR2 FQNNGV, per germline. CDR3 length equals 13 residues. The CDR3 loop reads CASSLEIKTEAFF. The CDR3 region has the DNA TGTGCCAGCAGCTTGGAAATTAAGACTGAAGCTTTCTTT.

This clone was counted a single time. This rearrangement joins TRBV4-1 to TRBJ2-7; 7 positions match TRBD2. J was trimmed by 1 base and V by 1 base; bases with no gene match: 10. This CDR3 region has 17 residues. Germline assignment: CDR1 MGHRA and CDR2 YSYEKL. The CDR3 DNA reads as TGCGCCAGCAGCCAAGTCCTTGGGAGGGAGGGGTCCTACGAGCAGTACTTC. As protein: CASSQVLGREGSYEQYF.

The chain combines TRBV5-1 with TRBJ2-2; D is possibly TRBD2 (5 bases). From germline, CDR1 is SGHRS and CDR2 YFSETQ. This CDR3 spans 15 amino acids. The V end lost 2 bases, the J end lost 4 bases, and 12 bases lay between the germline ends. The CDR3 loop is CASSFGVATTGELFF. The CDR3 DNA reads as TGCGCCAGCAGCTTTGGGGTAGCGACCACCGGGGAGCTGTTTTTT.

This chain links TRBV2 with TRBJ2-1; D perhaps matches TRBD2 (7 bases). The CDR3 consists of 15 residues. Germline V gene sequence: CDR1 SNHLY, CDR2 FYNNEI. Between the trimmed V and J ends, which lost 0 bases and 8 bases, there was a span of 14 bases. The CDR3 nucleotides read TGTGCCAGCAGTGAAGCCTTGAGGGGGGGCGATGAGCAGTTCTTC. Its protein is CASSEALRGGDEQFF.

The CDR3 DNA is TGCAGCGTTGAAGTAGTTCAGGGGCAAGGTGGCTACACCTTC. It yields the protein CSVEVVQGQGGYTF. The rearrangement uses TRBV29-1 and TRBJ1-2; tentative D call: TRBD1 (6 bases). The V gene lost 1 base and the J gene lost 7 bases, with 16 bases spanning the gap. Germline CDR1 reads SQVTM; CDR2 reads ANQGSEA. CDR3 length equals 14 residues.

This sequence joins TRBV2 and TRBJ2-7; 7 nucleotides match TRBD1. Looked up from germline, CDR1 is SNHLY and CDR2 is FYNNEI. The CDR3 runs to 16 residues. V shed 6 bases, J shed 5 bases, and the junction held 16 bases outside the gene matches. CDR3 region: CASSESADRVFHEQYF. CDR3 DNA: TGTGCCAGCAGCGAAAGTGCTGACAGGGTTTTCCACGAGCAGTACTTC.

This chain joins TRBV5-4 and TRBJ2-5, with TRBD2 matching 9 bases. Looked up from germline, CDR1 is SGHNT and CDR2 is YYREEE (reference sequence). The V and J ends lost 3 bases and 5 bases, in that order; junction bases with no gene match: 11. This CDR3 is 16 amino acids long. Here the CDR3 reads CASSSRTGTSTETQYF. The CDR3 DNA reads TGTGCCAGCAGCTCCCGTACCGGGACTAGCACGGAGACCCAGTACTTC. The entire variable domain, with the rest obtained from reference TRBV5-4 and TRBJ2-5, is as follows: ETGVTQSPTHLIKTRGQQVTLRCSSQSGHNTVSWYQQALGQGPQFIFQYYREEENGRGNFPPRFSGLQFPNYSSELNVNALELDDSALYLCASSSRTGTSTETQYFGPGTRLLVL.

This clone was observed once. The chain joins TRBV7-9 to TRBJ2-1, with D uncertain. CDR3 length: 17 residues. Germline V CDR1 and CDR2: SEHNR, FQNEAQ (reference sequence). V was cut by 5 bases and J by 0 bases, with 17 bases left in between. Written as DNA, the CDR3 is TGTGCCAGCAGCCCTCCGTTGTCCAAGAGCTCCTACAATGAGCAGTTCTTC. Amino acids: CASSPPLSKSSYNEQFF.

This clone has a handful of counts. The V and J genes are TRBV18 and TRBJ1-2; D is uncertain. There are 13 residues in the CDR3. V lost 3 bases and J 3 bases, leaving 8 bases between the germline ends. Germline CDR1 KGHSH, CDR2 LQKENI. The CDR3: CASSPGPDYGYTF. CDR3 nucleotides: TGTGCCAGCTCACCTGGACCGGACTATGGCTACACCTTC.

The CDR3 is CSVELGSGNTIYF. The CDR3 DNA is TGCAGCGTTGAGTTGGGCTCTGGAAACACCATATATTTT. V and J are TRBV29-1 and TRBJ1-3; D is unresolved. This CDR3 is 13 amino acids long. V was cut by 3 bases and J by 0 bases, with 6 bases left in between. Germline CDR1 reads SQVTM; CDR2 reads ANQGSEA. Together with reference TRBV29-1 and TRBJ1-3, the CDR3 gives the full variable domain: SAVISQKPSRDICQRGTSLTIQCQVDSQVTMMFWYRQQPGQSLTLIATANQGSEATYESGFVIDKFPISRPNLTFSTLTVSNMSPEDSSIYLCSVELGSGNTIYFGEGSWLTVV.

The CDR3 is CASSLWEATDTQYF. CDR3 nucleotides: TGTGCCAGCAGCCTGTGGGAGGCCACAGATACGCAGTATTTT. The J gene is TRBJ2-3, the V gene TRBV7-9; the D gene is possibly TRBD2 (6 bases). The germline CDR1 and CDR2 sequences are SEHNR and FQNEAQ (reference sequence). Deletions cut 5 bases from V and 2 bases from J, with 11 bases between. The CDR3 consists of 14 residues.

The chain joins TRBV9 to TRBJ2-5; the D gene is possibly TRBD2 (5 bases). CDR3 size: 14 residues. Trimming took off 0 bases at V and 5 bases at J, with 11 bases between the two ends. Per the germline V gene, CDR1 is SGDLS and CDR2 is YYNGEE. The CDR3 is CASSVDLSGETQYF. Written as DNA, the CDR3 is TGTGCCAGCAGCGTAGACTTATCGGGGGAGACCCAGTACTTC.

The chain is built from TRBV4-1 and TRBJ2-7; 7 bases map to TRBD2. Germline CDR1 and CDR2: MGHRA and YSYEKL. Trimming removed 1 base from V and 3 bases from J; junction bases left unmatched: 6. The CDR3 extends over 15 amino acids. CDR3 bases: TGCGCCAGCAGCCAAGTATCTAGCGGACACTACGAGCAGTACTTC. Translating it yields CASSQVSSGHYEQYF.

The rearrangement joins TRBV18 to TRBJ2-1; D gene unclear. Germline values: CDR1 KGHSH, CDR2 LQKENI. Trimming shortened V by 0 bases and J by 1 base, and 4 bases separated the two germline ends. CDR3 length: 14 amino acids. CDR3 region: CASSPPISYNEQFF. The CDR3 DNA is TGTGCCAGCTCACCACCGATTTCCTACAATGAGCAGTTCTTC.

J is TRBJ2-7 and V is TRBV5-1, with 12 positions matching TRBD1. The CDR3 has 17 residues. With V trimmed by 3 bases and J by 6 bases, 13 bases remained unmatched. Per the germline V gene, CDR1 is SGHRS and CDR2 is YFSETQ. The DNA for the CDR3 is TGCGCCAGCAGCTATACAACTGGGACAGGGGGCATCGTCGAGCAGTACTTC. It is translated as CASSYTTGTGGIVEQYF.

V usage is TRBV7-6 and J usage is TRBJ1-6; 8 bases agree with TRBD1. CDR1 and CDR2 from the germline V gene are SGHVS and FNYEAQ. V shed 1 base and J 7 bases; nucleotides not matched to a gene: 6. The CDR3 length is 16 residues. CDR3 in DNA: TGTGCCAGCAGCTTAGGGGGACAGGCGCGGAATTCACCCCTCCACTTT. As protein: CASSLGGQARNSPLHF.

As DNA, the CDR3 is TGTGCCAGCAGCTTAAGGGGGGGACTAGCGGGAGAGACCCAGTACTTC. Amino acid sequence: CASSLRGGLAGETQYF. V usage is TRBV7-8 and J usage is TRBJ2-5; 12 positions agree with TRBD2. Germline V lookup: CDR1 SGHVS, CDR2 FQNEAQ. Unmatched junction bases numbered 5, after V lost 2 bases and J lost 4 bases. This CDR3 has 16 residues.

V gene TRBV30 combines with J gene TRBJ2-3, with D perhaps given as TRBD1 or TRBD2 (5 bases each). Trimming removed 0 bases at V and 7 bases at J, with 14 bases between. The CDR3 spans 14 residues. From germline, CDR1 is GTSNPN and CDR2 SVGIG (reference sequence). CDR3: CAWSVTGPGNTQYF. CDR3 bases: TGTGCCTGGAGTGTAACGGGGCCAGGGAATACGCAGTATTTT.

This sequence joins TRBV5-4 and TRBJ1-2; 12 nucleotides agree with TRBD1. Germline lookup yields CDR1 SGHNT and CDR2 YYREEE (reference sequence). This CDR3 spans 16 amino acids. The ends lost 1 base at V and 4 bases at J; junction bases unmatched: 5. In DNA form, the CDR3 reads TGTGCCAGCAGCTTGAGGTCGGGACAGGGGGCCTATGGCTACACCTTC. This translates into CASSLRSGQGAYGYTF.

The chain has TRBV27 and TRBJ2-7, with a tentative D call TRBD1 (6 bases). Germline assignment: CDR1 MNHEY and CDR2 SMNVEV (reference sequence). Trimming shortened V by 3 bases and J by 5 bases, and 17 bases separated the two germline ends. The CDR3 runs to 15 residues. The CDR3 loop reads CASSLSEQGGHEQYF. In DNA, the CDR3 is TGTGCCAGCAGTTTGTCTGAACAGGGTGGGCACGAGCAGTACTTC.

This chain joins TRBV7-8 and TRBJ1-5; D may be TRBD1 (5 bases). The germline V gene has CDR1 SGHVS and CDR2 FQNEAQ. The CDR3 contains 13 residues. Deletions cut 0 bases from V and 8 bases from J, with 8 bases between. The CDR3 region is CASSLAGGEPQHF. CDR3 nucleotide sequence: TGTGCCAGCAGCTTAGCGGGGGGTGAGCCCCAGCATTTT.

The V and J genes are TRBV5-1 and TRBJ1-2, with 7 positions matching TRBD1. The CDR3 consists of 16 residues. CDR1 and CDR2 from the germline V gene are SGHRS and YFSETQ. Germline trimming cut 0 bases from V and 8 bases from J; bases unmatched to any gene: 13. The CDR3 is CASSLAVSGGFLGYTF. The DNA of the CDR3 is TGCGCCAGCAGCTTGGCTGTGTCAGGGGGGTTTCTCGGCTACACCTTC.

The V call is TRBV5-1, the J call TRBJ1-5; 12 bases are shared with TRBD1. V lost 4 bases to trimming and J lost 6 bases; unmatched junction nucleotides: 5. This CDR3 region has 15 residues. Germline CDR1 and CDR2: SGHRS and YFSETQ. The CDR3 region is CASSAGTGGSQPQHF. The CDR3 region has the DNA TGCGCCAGCAGCGCCGGGACAGGGGGCAGTCAGCCCCAGCATTTT.

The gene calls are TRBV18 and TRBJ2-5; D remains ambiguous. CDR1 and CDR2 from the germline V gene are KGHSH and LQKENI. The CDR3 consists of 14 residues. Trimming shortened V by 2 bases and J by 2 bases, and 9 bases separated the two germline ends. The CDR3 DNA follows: TGTGCCAGCTCACCAATCCGGGCGCAAGAGACCCAGTACTTC. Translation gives CASSPIRAQETQYF.

The CDR3 DNA sequence: TGCGCCAGCAGCTTGAACAGGGTTTCTAATGAAAAACTGTTTTTT. Protein: CASSLNRVSNEKLFF. The chain links TRBV5-1 to TRBJ1-4; D is perhaps TRBD1 (6 bases). Germline CDR1 SGHRS, CDR2 YFSETQ. The CDR3 is 15 residues long. V lost 1 base to trimming and J lost 3 bases, with 10 bases between them.

The CDR3 loop is CASATAPLDEQYF. DNA for the CDR3: TGCGCCAGCGCAACAGCCCCCCTGGACGAGCAGTACTTC. The J gene is TRBJ2-7, the V gene TRBV5-1, with no clear D. The germline gives CDR1 SGHRS, CDR2 YFSETQ. The CDR3 runs 13 residues. Trimming left V 7 bases short and J 5 bases short, with 16 bases between. Filled out from reference TRBV5-1 and TRBJ2-7, the complete variable domain reads KAGVTQTPRYLIKTRGQQVTLSCSPISGHRSVSWYQQTPGQGLQFLFEYFSETQRNKGNFPGRFSGRQFSNSRSEMNVSTLELGDSALYLCASATAPLDEQYFGPGTRLTVT.